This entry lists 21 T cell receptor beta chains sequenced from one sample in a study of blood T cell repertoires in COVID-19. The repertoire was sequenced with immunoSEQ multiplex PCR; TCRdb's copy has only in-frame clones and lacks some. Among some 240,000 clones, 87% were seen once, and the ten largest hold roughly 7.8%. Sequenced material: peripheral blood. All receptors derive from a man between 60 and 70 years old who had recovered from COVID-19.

The CDR3 region has the DNA TGTGCCAGCAGCCACCGGGACAGGGGGGACACTGAAGCTTTCTTT. Translation: CASSHRDRGDTEAFF. The chain combines TRBV5-8 with TRBJ1-1; 11 positions agree with TRBD1. Germline values: CDR1 SGHTS, CDR2 YDEGEE. V trimming: 4 bases; J trimming: 3 bases; junction bases outside the gene matches: 5. CDR3 length: 15 amino acids.

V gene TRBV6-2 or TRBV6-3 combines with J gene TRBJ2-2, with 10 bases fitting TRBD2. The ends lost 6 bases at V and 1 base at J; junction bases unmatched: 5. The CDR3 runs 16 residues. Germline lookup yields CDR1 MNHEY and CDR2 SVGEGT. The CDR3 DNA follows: TGTGCCAGCAGCGCTAGCGGGAGAATGAACACCGGGGAGCTGTTTTTT. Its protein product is CASSASGRMNTGELFF.

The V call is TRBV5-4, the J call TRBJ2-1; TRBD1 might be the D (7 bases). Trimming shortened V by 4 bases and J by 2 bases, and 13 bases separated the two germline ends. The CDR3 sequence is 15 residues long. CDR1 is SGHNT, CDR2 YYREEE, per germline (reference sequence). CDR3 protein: CASSQDREAYNEQFF. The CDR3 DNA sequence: TGTGCCAGCAGCCAAGACAGGGAGGCCTACAATGAGCAGTTCTTC. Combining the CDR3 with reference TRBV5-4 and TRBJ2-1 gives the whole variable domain ETGVTQSPTHLIKTRGQQVTLRCSSQSGHNTVSWYQQALGQGPQFIFQYYREEENGRGNFPPRFSGLQFPNYSSELNVNALELDDSALYLCASSQDREAYNEQFFGPGTRLTVL.

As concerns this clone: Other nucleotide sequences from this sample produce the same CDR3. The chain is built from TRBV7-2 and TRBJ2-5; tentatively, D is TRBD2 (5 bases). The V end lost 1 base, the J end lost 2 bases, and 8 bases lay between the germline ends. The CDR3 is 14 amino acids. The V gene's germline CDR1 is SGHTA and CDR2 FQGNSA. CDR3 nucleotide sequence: TGTGCCAGCAGCTTAGGACTACCACAAGAGACCCAGTACTTC. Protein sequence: CASSLGLPQETQYF. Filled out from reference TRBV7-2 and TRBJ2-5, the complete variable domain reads GAGVSQSPSNKVTEKGKDVELRCDPISGHTALYWYRQSLGQGLEFLIYFQGNSAPDKSGLPSDRFSAERTGGSVSTLTIQRTQQEDSAVYLCASSLGLPQETQYFGPGTRLLVL.

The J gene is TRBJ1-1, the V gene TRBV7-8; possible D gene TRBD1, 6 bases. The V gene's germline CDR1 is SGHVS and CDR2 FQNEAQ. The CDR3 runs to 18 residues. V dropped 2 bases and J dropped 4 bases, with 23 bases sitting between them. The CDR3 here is CASSLRTSITGPTTEAFF. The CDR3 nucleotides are TGTGCCAGCAGCTTACGGACGTCTATAACAGGGCCGACCACTGAAGCTTTCTTT.

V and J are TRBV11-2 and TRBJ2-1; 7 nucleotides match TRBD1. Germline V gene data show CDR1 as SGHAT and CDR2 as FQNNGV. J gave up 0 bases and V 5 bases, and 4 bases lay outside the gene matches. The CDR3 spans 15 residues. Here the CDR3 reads CASSPGTASYNEQFF. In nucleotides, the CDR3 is TGTGCCAGCAGCCCCGGGACAGCCTCCTACAATGAGCAGTTCTTC.

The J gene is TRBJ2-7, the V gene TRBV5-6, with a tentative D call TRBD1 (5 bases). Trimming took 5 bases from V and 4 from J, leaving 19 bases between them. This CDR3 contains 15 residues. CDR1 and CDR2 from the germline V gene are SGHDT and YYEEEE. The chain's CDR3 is CASRSYIGVVYEQYV. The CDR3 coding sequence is TGTGCCAGCAGGTCTTACATAGGGGTCGTTTACGAGCAGTACGTC.

The CDR3 coding sequence is TGTGCCAGCATGGTGAAAGGGGATCAGCCCCAGCATTTT. It translates to CASMVKGDQPQHF. The J gene is TRBJ1-5, the V gene TRBV6-5, with D perhaps TRBD1 (5 bases). Trimming shortened V by 7 bases and J by 5 bases, and 12 bases separated the two germline ends. There are 13 residues in the CDR3. Germline CDR1 and CDR2: MNHEY and SVGAGI.

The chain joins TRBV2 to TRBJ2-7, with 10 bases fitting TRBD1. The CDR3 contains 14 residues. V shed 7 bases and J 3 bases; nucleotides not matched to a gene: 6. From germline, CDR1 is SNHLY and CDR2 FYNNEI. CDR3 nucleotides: TGTGCCAGCAAAAGGGACAGGGGCTACTACGAGCAGTACGTC. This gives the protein CASKRDRGYYEQYV.

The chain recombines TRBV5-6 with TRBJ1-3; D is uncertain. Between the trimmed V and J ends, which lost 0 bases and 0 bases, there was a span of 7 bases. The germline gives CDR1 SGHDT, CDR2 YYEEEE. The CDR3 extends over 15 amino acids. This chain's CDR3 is CASSLGGNSGNTIYF. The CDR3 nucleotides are TGTGCCAGCAGCTTGGGCGGGAACTCTGGAAACACCATATATTTT.

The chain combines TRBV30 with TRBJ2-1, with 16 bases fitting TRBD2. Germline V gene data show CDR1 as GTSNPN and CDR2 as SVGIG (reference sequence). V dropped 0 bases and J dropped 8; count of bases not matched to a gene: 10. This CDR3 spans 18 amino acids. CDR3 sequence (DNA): TGTGCCTGGAGTGTACTGGGACTAGCGGGGGGGCGTCCGGATGAGCAGTTCTTC. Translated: CAWSVLGLAGGRPDEQFF.

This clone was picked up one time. The CDR3 is CASSPPGTQGTGELFF. For the CDR3, the DNA is TGTGCCAGCTCACCCCCAGGTACACAGGGCACCGGGGAGCTGTTTTTT. V is TRBV18 and J is TRBJ2-2; a weak D match, TRBD1 (6 bases). The CDR3 contains 16 residues. In germline, CDR1 is KGHSH, CDR2 LQKENI. V was pared by 3 bases and J by 4 bases, with 15 bases between.

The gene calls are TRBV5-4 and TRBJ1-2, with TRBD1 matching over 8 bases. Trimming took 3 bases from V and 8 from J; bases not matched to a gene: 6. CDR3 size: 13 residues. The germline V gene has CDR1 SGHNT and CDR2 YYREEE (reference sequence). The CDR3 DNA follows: TGTGCCAGCAGCTGGACAGGGAAATACGGCTACACCTTC. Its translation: CASSWTGKYGYTF.

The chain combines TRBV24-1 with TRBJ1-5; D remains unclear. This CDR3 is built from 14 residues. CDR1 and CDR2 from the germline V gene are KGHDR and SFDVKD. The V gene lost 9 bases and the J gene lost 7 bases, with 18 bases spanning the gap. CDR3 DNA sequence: TGTGCCACCTCGACGGGGTCGTCAAAGCAGCCCCAGCATTTT. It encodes CATSTGSSKQPQHF.

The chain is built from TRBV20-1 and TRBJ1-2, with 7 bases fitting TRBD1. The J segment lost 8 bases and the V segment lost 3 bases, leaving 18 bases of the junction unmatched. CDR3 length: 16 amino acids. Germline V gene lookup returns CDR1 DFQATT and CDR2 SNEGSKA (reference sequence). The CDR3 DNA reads TGCAGTGCTAGTGACGGCGGACAGAAGGGGGCTAACGGCTACACCTTC. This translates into CSASDGGQKGANGYTF.

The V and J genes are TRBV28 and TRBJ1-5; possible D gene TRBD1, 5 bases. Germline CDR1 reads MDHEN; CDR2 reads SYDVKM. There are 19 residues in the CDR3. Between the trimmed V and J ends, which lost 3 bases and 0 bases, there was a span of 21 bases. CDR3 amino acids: CASSLVTVHLTSSNQPQHF. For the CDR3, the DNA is TGTGCCAGCAGTTTGGTGACAGTCCATTTAACATCTAGCAATCAGCCCCAGCATTTT. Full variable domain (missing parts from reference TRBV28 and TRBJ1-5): DVKVTQSSRYLVKRTGEKVFLECVQDMDHENMFWYRQDPGLGLRLIYFSYDVKMKEKGDIPEGYSVSREKKERFSLILESASTNQTSMYLCASSLVTVHLTSSNQPQHFGDGTRLSIL.

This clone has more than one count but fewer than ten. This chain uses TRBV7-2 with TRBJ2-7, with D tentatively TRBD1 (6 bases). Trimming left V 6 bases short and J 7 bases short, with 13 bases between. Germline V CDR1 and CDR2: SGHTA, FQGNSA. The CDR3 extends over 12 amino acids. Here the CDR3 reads CASSGIRGEQYF. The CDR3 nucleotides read TGTGCCAGCAGTGGGATTAGGGGGGAGCAGTACTTC. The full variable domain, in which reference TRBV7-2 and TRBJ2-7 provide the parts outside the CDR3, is GAGVSQSPSNKVTEKGKDVELRCDPISGHTALYWYRQSLGQGLEFLIYFQGNSAPDKSGLPSDRFSAERTGGSVSTLTIQRTQQEDSAVYLCASSGIRGEQYFGPGTRLTVT.

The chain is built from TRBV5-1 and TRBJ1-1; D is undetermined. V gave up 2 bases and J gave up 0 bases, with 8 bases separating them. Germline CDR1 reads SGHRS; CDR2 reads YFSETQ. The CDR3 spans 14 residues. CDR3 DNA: TGCGCCAGCAGCTTTGGCCAGATGAACACTGAAGCTTTCTTT. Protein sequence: CASSFGQMNTEAFF.

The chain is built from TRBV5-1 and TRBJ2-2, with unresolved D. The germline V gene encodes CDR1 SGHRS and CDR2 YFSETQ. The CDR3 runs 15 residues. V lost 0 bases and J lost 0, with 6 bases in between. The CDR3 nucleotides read TGCGCCAGCAGCTTGGAACACCCGAACACCGGGGAGCTGTTTTTT. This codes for CASSLEHPNTGELFF.

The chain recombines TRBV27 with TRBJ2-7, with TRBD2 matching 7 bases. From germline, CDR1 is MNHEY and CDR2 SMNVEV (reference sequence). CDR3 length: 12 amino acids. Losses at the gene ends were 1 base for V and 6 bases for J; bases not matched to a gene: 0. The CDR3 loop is CASSLLAGEQYF. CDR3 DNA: TGTGCCAGCAGTTTATTAGCGGGCGAGCAGTACTTC.

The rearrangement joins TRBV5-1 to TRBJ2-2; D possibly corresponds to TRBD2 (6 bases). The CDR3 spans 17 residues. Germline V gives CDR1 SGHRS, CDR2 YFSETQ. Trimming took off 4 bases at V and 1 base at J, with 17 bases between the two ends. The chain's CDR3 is CASSRGSNAMNTGELFF. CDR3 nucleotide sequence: TGCGCCAGCAGCCGGGGGTCAAATGCAATGAACACCGGGGAGCTGTTTTTT.